Each of the 6 T cell receptor beta chains below was sequenced from the same sample in a study of CD8+CD57+ T cells in acquired aplastic anemia. It was genomic DNA that served as the template for profiling TCR beta VDJ and CDR3. TCRdb re-called the reads with MiXCR, one entry per CDR3 protein. The sample has around 190,000 distinct CDR3 sequences; around 63% are singletons. The source material was sorted CD4+, CD8+, or CD8+CD57+ T cells (not recorded which) from PBMCs. The receptors shown here come from a human donor in good health.

Here the CDR3 DNA reads TGTGCCAGCACCCTGGGACAGACATACAATGAGCAGTTCTTC. This sequence encodes CASTLGQTYNEQFF. This rearrangement joins TRBV2 to TRBJ2-1; 7 bases are a match to TRBD1. V trimming: 7 bases; J trimming: 4 bases; junction bases outside the gene matches: 7. The CDR3 sequence is 14 residues long. Per germline, CDR1 SNHLY and CDR2 FYNNEI. Drawing the rest from reference TRBV2 and TRBJ2-1, the complete variable domain is EPEVTQTPSHQVTQMGQEVILRCVPISNHLYFYWYRQILGQKVEFLVSFYNNEISEKSEIFDDQFSVERPDGSNFTLKIRSTKLEDSAMYFCASTLGQTYNEQFFGPGTRLTVL.

This clonotype was picked up a small number of times. J is TRBJ2-1 and V is TRBV29-1, with 10 bases that match TRBD2. J gave up 5 bases and V 6 bases, and 7 bases lay outside the gene matches. The CDR3 consists of 14 residues. The germline CDR1 and CDR2 sequences are SQVTM and ANQGSEA. CDR3 nucleotides: TGCAGCGTCTTCGGACTAGCGGTAAACAATGAGCAGTTCTTC. Its translation is CSVFGLAVNNEQFF.

The chain links TRBV2 to TRBJ1-1; 7 bases line up with TRBD1. The germline gives CDR1 SNHLY, CDR2 FYNNEI. The V and J ends lost 5 bases and 3 bases, in that order; junction bases with no gene match: 3. There are 13 residues in the CDR3. CDR3 DNA sequence: TGTGCCAGCAGTTTGGGACAGTACACTGAAGCTTTCTTT. Amino acid sequence: CASSLGQYTEAFF.

V and J are TRBV7-2 and TRBJ1-2; the match to TRBD1 covers 12 bases. The CDR3 extends over 16 amino acids. CDR1 is SGHTA and CDR2 is FQGNSA in the germline V gene. V was pared by 5 bases and J by 6 bases, with 10 bases of the junction left unmatched. CDR3 in amino acids: CASSIRKGQGADGYTF. The CDR3 DNA follows: TGTGCCAGCAGCATCCGGAAGGGACAGGGGGCGGATGGCTACACCTTC.

This clonotype was seen repeatedly, ten times or more. The V gene is TRBV19, the J gene TRBJ1-1, with D tentatively TRBD1 (5 bases). CDR1 and CDR2 (germline): LNHDA, SQIVND (reference sequence). CDR3 length: 13 residues. The germline V and J ends were trimmed by 4 bases and 0 bases, with 6 bases remaining between them. The CDR3 region is CASSTTVNTEAFF. CDR3 nucleotide sequence: TGTGCCAGTAGTACGACAGTGAACACTGAAGCTTTCTTT.

The chain is built from TRBV10-1 and TRBJ2-1; 12 bases fit TRBD1. Per germline, CDR1 WNHNN and CDR2 SYGVQD (reference sequence). This CDR3 region has 15 residues. V shed 4 bases and J 9 bases; nucleotides not matched to a gene: 7. The CDR3 DNA follows: TGCGCCAGCAGTGGCACCGGGACAGGGGGCTTTGAGCAGTTCTTC. As protein: CASSGTGTGGFEQFF.